This T cell receptor beta chain came from a study of blood T cell repertoires in COVID-19. The table came from immunoSEQ multiplex PCR; TCRdb's copy has only in-frame clones and leaves some out. Altogether around 250,000 clones are present, around 82% being singletons, with the ten largest covering approximately 6%. The CDR3 totals 15 residues. Per the germline V gene, CDR1 is SGHRS and CDR2 is YFSETQ. V lost 0 bases to trimming and J lost 6 bases; unmatched junction nucleotides: 6. The gene calls are TRBV5-1 and TRBJ2-3; TRBD2 agrees at 8 bases. The sample was peripheral blood. The sequence was obtained from a man aged 80 or over with acute or convalescent COVID-19. CDR3 nucleotides: TGCGCCAGCAGCTTGGGAGCGGGAGTGGCGGATACGCAGTATTTT. Its protein product is CASSLGAGVADTQYF.